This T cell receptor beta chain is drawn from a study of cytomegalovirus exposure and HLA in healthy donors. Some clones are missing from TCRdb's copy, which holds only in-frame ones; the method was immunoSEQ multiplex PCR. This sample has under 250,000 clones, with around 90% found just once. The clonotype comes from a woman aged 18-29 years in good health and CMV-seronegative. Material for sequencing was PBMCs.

The DNA for the CDR3 is TGTGCCTGTGTTGCAGGCAAGTACGAGCAGTACTTC. Translated: CACVAGKYEQYF. The V and J genes are TRBV30 and TRBJ2-7; D call uncertain. Looked up from germline, CDR1 is GTSNPN and CDR2 is SVGIG (reference sequence). The CDR3 is made up of 12 amino acids. Trimming pared 6 bases from V and 4 bases from J, leaving 13 bases between. The full variable domain, completed using reference TRBV30 and TRBJ2-7, is SQTIHQWPATLVQPVGSPLSLECTVEGTSNPNLYWYRQAAGRGLQLLFYSVGIGQISSEVPQNLSASRPQDRQFILSSKKLLLSDSGFYLCACVAGKYEQYFGPGTRLTVT.